This TCR beta chain is drawn from a study of cytomegalovirus exposure and HLA in healthy donors. Study as a whole: Counted in an early data release were about 85 million unique TCRs from HLA-typed donors.

Points on this clone: Its specificity is unknown.

With 7 bases removed from V and 7 bases from J, the gap between germline ends came to 22 bases. The CDR3 is 15 residues long. Looked up from germline, CDR1 is LNHDA and CDR2 is SQIVND (reference sequence). The PCR contained 60 Vbeta and 13 Jbeta primers. Data came from immunoSEQ multiplex PCR; TCRdb stores just in-frame clones and leaves some out. Of tens of thousands of clones in the sample, over 60% were seen once. Whole-study results and caveats: According to an earlier analysis, most TCR beta V segments yielded productive rearrangements about 87% or about 30% of the time. Excluded: some indistinguishable V segments such as TRBV6-2 and TRBV6-3.

The source of this sequence is a man aged 40-49 years in good health and CMV-seropositive. Sequencing input: PBMCs. The rearrangement uses TRBV19 and TRBJ1-2; D is ambiguous. Here the CDR3 DNA reads TGTGCCAGTACCCCGACTTCCGGGAGCCTTCCTGGCTACACCTTC. Translated, it gives CASTPTSGSLPGYTF.